This entry describes one T cell receptor (beta chain). Its cognate antigen is unknown. It was cDNA, reverse transcribed from extracted RNA, that served as the sequencing template. Only in-frame clones appear in the TCRdb table, and some are missing; sequencing was by immunoSEQ multiplex PCR. The data hold about 100,000 clones, with just under 60% observed a single time. Germline CDR1 reads SGHRS; CDR2 reads YFSETQ. There are 15 residues in the CDR3. J was trimmed by 1 base and V by 4 bases; bases with no gene match: 6. Treatment reported: oral pan-JAK inhibitor, 5-10 mg twice daily. Alopecia areata patients provided lesional scalp punch biopsies and peripheral blood. This entry belongs to a study of CD8+ T cells in alopecia areata. Notes on the study in general: Among the 100 top clones, expanded CD8+ clones, like scalp clonality, were significantly decreased by tofacitinib. There was only one nonresponder, so it was unclear how baseline CD8+ expansion relates to response. Clonality in lesional scalp, especially alopecia totalis/universalis, exceeded that of normal scalp.

The sequencing used CD8+ T cells sorted from blood, collected between weeks 55 and 70, from a patient treated with tofacitinib. The V call is TRBV5-1, the J call TRBJ2-5, with 8 bases matching TRBD2. This clonotype was obtained from a human donor with alopecia areata. In nucleotides, the CDR3 is TGCGCCAGCAGCCTTAGCGGGGCCATCCAAGAGACCCAGTACTTC. This encodes CASSLSGAIQETQYF. The complete variable domain, with remaining parts taken from reference TRBV5-1 and TRBJ2-5, reads KAGVTQTPRYLIKTRGQQVTLSCSPISGHRSVSWYQQTPGQGLQFLFEYFSETQRNKGNFPGRFSGRQFSNSRSEMNVSTLELGDSALYLCASSLSGAIQETQYFGPGTRLLVL.